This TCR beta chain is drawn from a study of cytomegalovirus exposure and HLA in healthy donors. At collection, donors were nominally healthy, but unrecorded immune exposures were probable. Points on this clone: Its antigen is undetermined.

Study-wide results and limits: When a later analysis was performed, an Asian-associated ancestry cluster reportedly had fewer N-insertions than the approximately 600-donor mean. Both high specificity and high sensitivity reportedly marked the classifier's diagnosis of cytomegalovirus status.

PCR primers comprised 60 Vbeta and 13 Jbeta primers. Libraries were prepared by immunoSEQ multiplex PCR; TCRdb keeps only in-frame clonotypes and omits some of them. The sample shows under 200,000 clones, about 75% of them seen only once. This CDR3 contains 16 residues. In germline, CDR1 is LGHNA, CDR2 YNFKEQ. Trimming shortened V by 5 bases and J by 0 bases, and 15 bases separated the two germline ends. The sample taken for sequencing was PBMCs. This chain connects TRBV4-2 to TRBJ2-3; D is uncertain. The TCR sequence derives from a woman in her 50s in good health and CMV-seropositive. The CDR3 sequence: CASSEGLQTSTDTQYF. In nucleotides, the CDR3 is TGTGCCAGCAGCGAAGGGCTTCAGACTAGCACAGATACGCAGTATTTT.